These 3 T cell receptor beta chains originate from one sample sequenced in a study of T cells of healthy individuals. Via MiXCR, TCRdb re-called the 5' RACE reads, giving one row per CDR3 protein. The table records more than 85,000 distinct CDR3 sequences, under 20% of them present only once. The origin of the receptors is a human donor in good health.

This clonotype has ten or more counts. V and J are TRBV20-1 and TRBJ1-1; D not resolved. Trimming took 6 bases from V and 7 from J, leaving 12 bases between them. The germline gives CDR1 DFQATT, CDR2 SNEGSKA (reference sequence). The CDR3 totals 11 residues. CDR3 sequence: CSASKRDEAFF. DNA of the CDR3: TGCAGTGCCTCTAAGAGGGATGAAGCTTTCTTT.

CDR3 in amino acids: CATSRDGLAGELNTGELFF. CDR3 nucleotide sequence: TGTGCCACCAGCAGAGACGGACTAGCGGGGGAACTGAACACCGGGGAGCTGTTTTTT. The chain couples TRBV15 to TRBJ2-2; 13 bases map to TRBD2. The CDR3 is 19 amino acids. Germline V lookup: CDR1 LNHNV, CDR2 YYDKDF (reference sequence). V was clipped by 0 bases and J by 1 base; unmatched bases: 5.

The table lists this clonotype with many counts. The rearrangement uses TRBV28 and TRBJ2-7, with 8 positions matching TRBD2. Germline-derived CDR1 and CDR2 are MDHEN and SYDVKM. The V gene end was trimmed by 3 bases and the J gene end by 1 base; junction bases not matched to a gene: 5. The CDR3 totals 15 residues. The CDR3 region has the DNA TGTGCCAGCAGTTTGCCGGGGGGGCCTTCCTACGAGCAGTACTTC. As protein: CASSLPGGPSYEQYF.